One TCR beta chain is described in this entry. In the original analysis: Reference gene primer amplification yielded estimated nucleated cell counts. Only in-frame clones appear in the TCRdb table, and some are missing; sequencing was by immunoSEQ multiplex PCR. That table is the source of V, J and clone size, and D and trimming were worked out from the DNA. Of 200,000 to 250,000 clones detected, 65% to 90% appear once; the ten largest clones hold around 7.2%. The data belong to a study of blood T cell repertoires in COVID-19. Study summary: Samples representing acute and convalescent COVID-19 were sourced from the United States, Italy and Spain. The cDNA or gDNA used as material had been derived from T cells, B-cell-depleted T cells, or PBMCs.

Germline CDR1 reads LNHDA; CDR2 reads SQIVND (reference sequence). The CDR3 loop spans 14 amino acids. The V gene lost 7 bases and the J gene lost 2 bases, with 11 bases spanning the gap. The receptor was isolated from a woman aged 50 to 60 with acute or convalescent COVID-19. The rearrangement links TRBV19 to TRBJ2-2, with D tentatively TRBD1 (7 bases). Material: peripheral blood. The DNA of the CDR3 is TGTGCCAGTAATGGAGGGGGCAACACCGGGGAGCTGTTTTTT. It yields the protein CASNGGGNTGELFF.